At least ten counts were recorded for the clone carrying this TCR beta chain. Its antigen remains unknown. The record originates from a study of T cell repertoires in cytomegalovirus infection. Study in general: Public TCR beta signatures provided an indication of both CMV infection and a matching HLA type. Study results and limitations: The cumulative frequency of public TCR beta families distinguished individuals who carried CMV together with the relevant HLA. In two of eight donors, the top clonotype was HLA-C-restricted CMV-specific.

TCRdb fed the reads into MiXCR, producing one record per CDR3 protein. Of fewer than 550,000 distinct CDR3 sequences in the sample, over 9% are singletons; the top ten hold more than 8.5%. The CDR3 contains 16 residues. V shed 2 bases, J shed 2 bases, and the junction held 6 bases outside the gene matches. Per the germline V gene, CDR1 is KGHDR and CDR2 is SFDVKD. The TCR sequence derives from a human donor in good health (CMV status not recorded). Some clones in this sample may be carry-over from other donors' samples. This chain links TRBV24-1 with TRBJ2-7, with 9 bases aligning to TRBD1. The sequencing sample was made of PBMCs. The CDR3 DNA reads as TGTGCCACCAGTGATTCTCCGGGACAGGGCGCCTACGAGCAGTACTTC. Amino acids: CATSDSPGQGAYEQYF.